This T cell receptor beta chain was sequenced during a study of cytomegalovirus exposure and HLA in healthy donors. Points from the study as a whole: It was found in a later analysis that first-cohort TCR clusters tended to co-occur in the roughly 120 validation repertoires. With high specificity and sensitivity, the classifier reportedly diagnosed cytomegalovirus status.

Generated by immunoSEQ multiplex PCR, the TCRdb table keeps only in-frame clones and is missing some. Among 200,000 to 300,000 clones listed, approximately 84% were seen once. CDR1 SNHLY and CDR2 FYNNEI come from the germline V gene. This CDR3 comprises 13 residues. As regards this clone: What it binds is not known.

The receptor's source is a young man in good health and CMV-seropositive. The specimen was PBMCs. V gene TRBV2 combines with J gene TRBJ2-5; TRBD2 aligns across 8 bases. TRBJ2-7 explains the end of the DNA better; the J call may be wrong. CDR3 protein: CASVAGTSYEQYF. CDR3 DNA sequence: TGTGCCAGCGTAGCGGGGACATCCTACGAGCAGTACTTC.